The entry that follows covers one T cell receptor (beta chain) sequence. The germline CDR1 and CDR2 sequences are MDHEN and SYDVKM. The CDR3 spans 16 residues. After removal of 3 bases from V and 5 bases from J, the junction contained 10 bases not matched to a gene. Relapse after autologous stem cell transplantation occurred in every patient, and brentuximab vedotin exposure varied. Profiling relied on immunoSEQ multiplex PCR, and the TCRdb table lists in-frame clones only, not all of them. The sample has just over 60,000 clones, 88% seen once; the top ten hold 9.5% to 15%. This specimen belongs to a study of PD-1 blockade in classical Hodgkin lymphoma.

The sample was peripheral blood mononuclear cells (PBMCs), taken at baseline. The genes are TRBV28 and TRBJ1-5; 7 bases line up with TRBD1. The clonotype was recovered from a human donor with classical Hodgkin lymphoma. CDR3 sequence reads: CASSFPRQGFDQPQHF. The DNA for the CDR3 is TGTGCCAGCAGTTTCCCGAGACAGGGATTCGATCAGCCCCAGCATTTT.